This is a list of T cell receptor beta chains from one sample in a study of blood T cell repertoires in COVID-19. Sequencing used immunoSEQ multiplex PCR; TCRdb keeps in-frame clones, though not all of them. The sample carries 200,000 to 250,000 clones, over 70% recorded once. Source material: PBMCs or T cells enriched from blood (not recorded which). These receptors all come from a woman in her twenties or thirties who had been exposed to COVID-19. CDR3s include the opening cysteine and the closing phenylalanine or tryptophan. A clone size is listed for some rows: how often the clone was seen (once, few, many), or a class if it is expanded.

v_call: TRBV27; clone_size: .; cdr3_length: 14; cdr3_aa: CASSLTGTNYGYTF
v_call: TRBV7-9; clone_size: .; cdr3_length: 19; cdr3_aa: CASSLAFRDTVSGANVLTF
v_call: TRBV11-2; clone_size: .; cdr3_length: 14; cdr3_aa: CASSFVAGIGELFF
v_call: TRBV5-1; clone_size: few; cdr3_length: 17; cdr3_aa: CASSLVGSGLPHNEQFF
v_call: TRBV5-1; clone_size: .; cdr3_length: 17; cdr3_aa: CASSSPGLAGGAGELFF
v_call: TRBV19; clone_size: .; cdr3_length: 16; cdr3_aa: CASQEAGRGGNQPQHF
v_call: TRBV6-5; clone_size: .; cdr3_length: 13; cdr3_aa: CATWEGGHTEAFF
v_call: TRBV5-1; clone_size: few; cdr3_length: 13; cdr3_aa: CASSHSGGEKLFF
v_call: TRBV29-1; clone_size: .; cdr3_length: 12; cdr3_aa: CSARGLTGELFF
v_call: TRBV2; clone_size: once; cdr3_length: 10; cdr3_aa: CASLGNEQFF
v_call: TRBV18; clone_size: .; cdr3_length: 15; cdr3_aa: CASSPQTDPYYGYTF
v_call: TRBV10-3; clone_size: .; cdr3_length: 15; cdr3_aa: CAISGGQEFSRGYTF
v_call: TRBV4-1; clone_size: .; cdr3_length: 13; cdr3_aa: CASSPQQQGKQYF
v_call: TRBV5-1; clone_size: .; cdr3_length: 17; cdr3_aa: CASSLSDGRMSSYEQYF
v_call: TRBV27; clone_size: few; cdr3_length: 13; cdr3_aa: CASSAVGDTEAFF
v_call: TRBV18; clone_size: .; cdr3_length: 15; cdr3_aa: CASSPPNSGNTEAFF
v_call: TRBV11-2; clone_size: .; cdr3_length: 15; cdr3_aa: CASSLRSDSLSPLHF
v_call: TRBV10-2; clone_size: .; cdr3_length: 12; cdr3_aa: CASRTGNTEAFF
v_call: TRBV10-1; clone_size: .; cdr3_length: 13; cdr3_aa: CASKASGSAEQFF
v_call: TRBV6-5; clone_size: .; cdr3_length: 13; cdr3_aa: CASISGQFYGYTF
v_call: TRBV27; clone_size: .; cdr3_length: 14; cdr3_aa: CASIPPGQLYGYTF
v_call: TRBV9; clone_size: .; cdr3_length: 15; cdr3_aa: CASSVGTGGSRTQYF
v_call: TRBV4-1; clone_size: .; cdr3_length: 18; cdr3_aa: CASSREELAGVGVNIQYF
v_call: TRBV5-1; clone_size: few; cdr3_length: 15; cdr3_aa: CASSLVLGGINEQYF
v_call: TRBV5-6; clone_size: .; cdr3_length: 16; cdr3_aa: CASSGFGTAKTYEQYF
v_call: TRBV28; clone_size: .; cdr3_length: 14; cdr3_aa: CASSFTRGYQPQHF
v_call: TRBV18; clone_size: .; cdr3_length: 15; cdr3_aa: CASSPAAGKADTQYF
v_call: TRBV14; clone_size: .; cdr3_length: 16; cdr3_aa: CASSQDWAGLSEKLFF
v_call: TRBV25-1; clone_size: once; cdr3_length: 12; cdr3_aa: CASSDYTDTQYF
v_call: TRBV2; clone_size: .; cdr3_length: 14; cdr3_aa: CASYSRDRGVRTFF
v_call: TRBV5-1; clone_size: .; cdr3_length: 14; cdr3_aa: CASSSGQVTYEQYF
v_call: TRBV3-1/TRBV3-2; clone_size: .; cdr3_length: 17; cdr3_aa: CASSQEAGQGSNQPQHF
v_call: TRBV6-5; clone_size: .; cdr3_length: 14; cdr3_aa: CASTATQGAGEQYF
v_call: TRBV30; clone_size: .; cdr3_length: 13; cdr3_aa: CAWGFGGESPLHF
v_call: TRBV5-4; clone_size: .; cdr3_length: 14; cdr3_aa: CASSLDSASGEQYF
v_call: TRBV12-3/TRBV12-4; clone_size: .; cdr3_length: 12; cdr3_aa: CASSSHDEKLFF
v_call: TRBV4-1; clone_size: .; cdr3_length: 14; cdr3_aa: CASSPVGQNTEAFF
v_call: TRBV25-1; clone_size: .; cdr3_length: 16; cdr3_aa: CASSARTGPSTDTQYF
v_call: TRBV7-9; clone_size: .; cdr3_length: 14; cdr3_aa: CASDSGGYNYGYTF
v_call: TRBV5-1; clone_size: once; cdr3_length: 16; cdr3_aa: CASSLDAGAAKNIQYF
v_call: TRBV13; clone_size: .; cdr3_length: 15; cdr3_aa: CASSFLGGRTGELFF
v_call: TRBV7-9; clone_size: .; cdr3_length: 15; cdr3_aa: CASSSSGRELNEQFF
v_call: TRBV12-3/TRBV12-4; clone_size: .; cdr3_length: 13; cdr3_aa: CASSFGSGNTIYF
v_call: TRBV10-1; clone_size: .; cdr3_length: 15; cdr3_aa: CASSGGKGANYGYTF
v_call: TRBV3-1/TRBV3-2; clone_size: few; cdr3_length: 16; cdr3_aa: CASSPPSGGRTVEQFF
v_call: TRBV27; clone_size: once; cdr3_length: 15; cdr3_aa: CASTYGTSGTNEQFF
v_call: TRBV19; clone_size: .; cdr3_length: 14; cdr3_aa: CASSIFGRGNEQFF
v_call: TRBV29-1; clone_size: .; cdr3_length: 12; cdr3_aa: CSVDLTNYGYTF
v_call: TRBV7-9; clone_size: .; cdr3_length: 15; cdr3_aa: CASSLGVMGQNTQYF
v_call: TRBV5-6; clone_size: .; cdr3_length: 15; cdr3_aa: CASSFSGQWNQPQHF
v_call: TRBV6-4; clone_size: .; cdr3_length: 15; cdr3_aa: CASSPGLAITDTQYF
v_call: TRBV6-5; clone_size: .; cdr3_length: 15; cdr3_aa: CASSRGLAGVNEQFF
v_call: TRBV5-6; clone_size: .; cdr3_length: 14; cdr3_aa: CASSSDGANYGYTF